These 2 T cell receptor beta chains were all obtained from the same sample, sequenced in a study of T cells in Graves' hyperthyroidism and ophthalmopathy. Researchers took RNA transcripts and amplified the TCR beta CDR3 regions from them. In the first-round RT-PCR of the TCR CDR3, the HTBI primer set was used. TCRdb redid the calling of the multiplex PCR reads with MiXCR, one entry per CDR3 protein. The data hold around 300,000 distinct CDR3 sequences, with roughly 13% observed a single time. Material for sequencing was blood. These receptors were taken from a woman aged 40 to 50 with Graves' ophthalmopathy.

This clonotype was counted ten times or more. The chain recombines TRBV19 with TRBJ2-1; TRBD1 matches at 8 bases. Germline V gene data show CDR1 as LNHDA and CDR2 as SQIVND (reference sequence). Losses at the gene ends were 3 bases for V and 4 bases for J; bases not matched to a gene: 2. The CDR3 has 14 amino acids. DNA of the CDR3: TGTGCCAGTAGTATTGGACAGGGATACAATGAGCAGTTCTTC. Protein sequence: CASSIGQGYNEQFF. Together with reference TRBV19 and TRBJ2-1, the CDR3 gives the full variable domain: DGGITQSPKYLFRKEGQNVTLSCEQNLNHDAMYWYRQDPGQGLRLIYYSQIVNDFQKGDIAEGYSVSREKKESFPLTVTSAQKNPTAFYLCASSIGQGYNEQFFGPGTRLTVL.

The V and J genes are TRBV20-1 and TRBJ1-5; the D is unclear. The CDR3 extends over 16 amino acids. V was trimmed by 4 bases and J by 0 bases, leaving 16 bases between them. Germline CDR1 is DFQATT and CDR2 is SNEGSKA (reference sequence). CDR3 nucleotides: TGCAGTGCTACTCTCTCCTCTATTGGTAGCAATCAGCCCCAGCATTTT. Amino acids: CSATLSSIGSNQPQHF.